The entry below gives a single T cell receptor beta chain sequence along with its context. What it binds is unknown. This sample is part of a study of cytomegalovirus exposure and HLA in healthy donors. Study-wide points: Likely technical artifact: a cluster of highly shared sequence variants. Relative to equally common others, HLA-associated TCR beta chains showed greater clonal expansion in a later analysis. In vitro work confirmed that a few CMV-associated chains recognize CMV antigens.

With 60 Vbeta and 13 Jbeta primers, the PCR was carried out. The assay was immunoSEQ multiplex PCR, and TCRdb's table has in-frame clones only and misses some. The repertoire includes 200,000 to 300,000 clones, about 85% of them detected once, and about 0.22% sits in the top ten. The CDR3 covers 14 residues. Trimming stripped 5 bases from V and 2 bases from J, with 13 bases between. In germline, CDR1 is SGHVS, CDR2 FQNEAQ. The sequence came from a girl aged 2 to 10 in good health and CMV-seronegative. The chain carries TRBV7-8 and TRBJ2-7; D remains ambiguous. The sequencing input was PBMCs. The CDR3 bases are TGTGCCAGCAGCCCCGGTCTCACTCCCTACGAGCAGTACTTC. It is translated as CASSPGLTPYEQYF.